One sample yielded the 30 T cell receptor beta chains listed below, sequenced in a study of radiotherapy plus CTLA-4 blockade in lung cancer. Some clones are missing from TCRdb's copy, which holds only in-frame ones; the method was immunoSEQ multiplex PCR. The sample has tens of thousands of clones, 70% to 90% seen once. The sample was peripheral blood, taken from a patient treated with radiotherapy plus ipilimumab. Every receptor here comes from a human donor with non-small cell lung cancer whose response to radiotherapy plus ipilimumab could not be evaluated.

The chain combines TRBV10-3 with TRBJ1-1; 10 positions match TRBD1. This CDR3 has 14 amino acids. The V segment lost 4 bases and the J segment 4 bases; nucleotides outside the gene matches: 3. Germline-derived CDR1 and CDR2 are ENHRY and SYGVKD. The CDR3 DNA sequence: TGTGCCATCAGTGTGGACAGGGGGAGCACTGAAGCTTTCTTT. Its translation: CAISVDRGSTEAFF.

V usage is TRBV5-5 and J usage is TRBJ2-7; 8 nucleotides align to TRBD1. The CDR3 is 14 residues long. CDR1 is SGHKS and CDR2 is YYEKEE in the germline V gene (reference sequence). Losses at the gene ends were 4 bases for V and 2 bases for J; bases not matched to a gene: 5. This CDR3 reads CASSRTGQAYEQYF. The CDR3 DNA is TGTGCCAGCAGCCGGACGGGACAGGCCTACGAGCAGTACTTC.

The genes are TRBV7-9 and TRBJ2-7, with D perhaps matching TRBD2 (6 bases). CDR3 length: 16 amino acids. The V end lost 7 bases, the J end lost 0 bases, and 19 bases lay between the germline ends. The germline V gene encodes CDR1 SEHNR and CDR2 FQNEAQ (reference sequence). CDR3 nucleotides: TGTGCCAGCACCCAGCCCGGAGGGGATAGCTCCTACGAGCAGTACTTC. It yields the protein CASTQPGGDSSYEQYF.

V is TRBV7-2 and J is TRBJ2-7, with 10 bases identical to TRBD1. Looked up from germline, CDR1 is SGHTA and CDR2 is FQGNSA. V shed 5 bases, J shed 2 bases, and the junction held 6 bases outside the gene matches. The CDR3 runs to 15 residues. The CDR3 DNA reads TGTGCCAGCAGCCCGACAGGGGGCCCAGCCTACGAGCAGTACTTC. Its translation: CASSPTGGPAYEQYF.

The V and J genes are TRBV11-2 and TRBJ2-7; 9 bases agree with TRBD1. Germline V gene lookup returns CDR1 SGHAT and CDR2 FQNNGV. The trim removed 0 bases at V and 3 bases at J, leaving 3 bases unmatched. This CDR3 comprises 15 residues. The CDR3 coding sequence is TGTGCCAGCAGCTTAGACCCGGGACAGGGCTACGAGCAGTACTTC. Amino acids: CASSLDPGQGYEQYF.

A note on this clone: Relative to the germline gene, one junction end is altered; a read error may explain this. The chain links TRBV7-2 to TRBJ2-7; D is possibly TRBD2 (5 bases). CDR3 size: 13 residues. The V gene's germline CDR1 is SGHTA and CDR2 FQGNSA. The CDR3 DNA reads as TGTGCCAGCAGCTCCCAAGGCGGGTACGAGCGGTACTTC. This translates into CASSSQGGYERYF.

A single count supports this clone. The genes are TRBV7-6 and TRBJ2-2; D call uncertain. This CDR3 spans 13 amino acids. Germline V CDR1 and CDR2: SGHVS, FNYEAQ. The V gene lost 7 bases and the J gene lost 7 bases, with 13 bases spanning the gap. CDR3 coding DNA: TGTGCCAGCACCACCTCCCTAGTCGGGGAGCTGTTTTTT. Amino acids: CASTTSLVGELFF.

The chain is built from TRBV9 and TRBJ2-7; D not resolved. Trimming shortened V by 0 bases and J by 3 bases, and 7 bases separated the two germline ends. The CDR3 length is 13 residues. Germline V gives CDR1 SGDLS, CDR2 YYNGEE. DNA for the CDR3: TGTGCCAGCAGCGTAGGGTCCAGCTACGAGCAGTACTTC. It specifies CASSVGSSYEQYF.

The chain employs TRBV5-1 and TRBJ1-3, with TRBD1 as a possible D gene (5 bases). Trimming removed 4 bases from V and 1 base from J, with 18 bases in between. Germline V gives CDR1 SGHRS, CDR2 YFSETQ. The CDR3 is 17 residues long. The CDR3 loop is CASSPEAPTASGNTIYF. CDR3 sequence (DNA): TGCGCCAGCAGCCCCGAAGCCCCGACAGCTTCTGGAAACACCATATATTTT.

This clone was recorded only once. V gene TRBV7-2 combines with J gene TRBJ2-2; perhaps TRBD2 as D (6 bases). Germline CDR1 SGHTA, CDR2 FQGNSA. This CDR3 has 17 amino acids. Trimming stripped 1 base from V and 1 base from J, with 13 bases between. The CDR3 spells CASSLVGGVQNTGELFF. As DNA, the CDR3 is TGTGCCAGCAGCTTAGTCGGCGGGGTCCAGAACACCGGGGAGCTGTTTTTT.

The genes are TRBV21-1 and TRBJ2-7; the table's D call, TRBD2, was not checked against the DNA. TRBV21-1 is recorded as a pseudogene. This CDR3 comprises 14 residues. CDR3 in DNA: TGTGCCAGCATTCTAGCGGGTCCATCCTACGAGCAGTACTTC. This sequence encodes CASILAGPSYEQYF.

CDR3 protein: CASSHRISGSRTGELFF. The CDR3 DNA sequence: TGTGCCAGCAGCCATCGAATTAGCGGGAGTCGGACCGGGGAGCTGTTTTTT. The V gene is TRBV27, the J gene TRBJ2-2, with 9 bases matching TRBD2. The CDR3 is made up of 17 amino acids. Looked up from germline, CDR1 is MNHEY and CDR2 is SMNVEV (reference sequence). V was clipped by 6 bases and J by 5 bases; unmatched bases: 13.

The rearrangement joins TRBV7-2 to TRBJ1-1; D gene uncertain. The CDR3 is 13 amino acids. V was shortened by 4 bases and J by 1 base, with 7 bases between the two germline ends. Germline V lookup: CDR1 SGHTA, CDR2 FQGNSA. CDR3 DNA: TGTGCCAGCAGCTACGCGGCGAACACTGAAGCTTTCTTT. This codes for CASSYAANTEAFF.

The CDR3 sequence is CAISPGTSDLYEQYF. The CDR3 nucleotides read TGTGCCATCAGCCCCGGGACTAGCGACCTCTACGAGCAGTACTTC. The chain has TRBV10-3 and TRBJ2-7, with 10 bases lining up with TRBD2. CDR1 is ENHRY and CDR2 is SYGVKD in the germline V gene. Trimming removed 6 bases from V and 3 bases from J; junction bases left unmatched: 8. The CDR3 length is 15 residues.

This rearrangement joins TRBV6-4 to TRBJ1-2, with D unresolved. V dropped 0 bases and J dropped 2 bases, with 10 bases sitting between them. In germline, CDR1 is MRHNA, CDR2 SNTAGT. The CDR3 is made up of 15 amino acids. The CDR3 loop reads CASSDSTSKNYGYTF. DNA of the CDR3: TGTGCCAGCAGTGACTCGACAAGCAAAAACTATGGCTACACCTTC.

This clone was picked up one time. J is TRBJ1-1 and V is TRBV19; tentative D call: TRBD1 (5 bases). CDR1 and CDR2 (germline): LNHDA, SQIVND (reference sequence). The CDR3 consists of 13 residues. Deletions cut 7 bases from V and 2 bases from J, with 11 bases between. CDR3 bases: TGTGCCAGTACCAACAGGCAAAACACTGAAGCTTTCTTT. Protein sequence: CASTNRQNTEAFF.

The V and J genes are TRBV5-1 and TRBJ2-1; D possibly corresponds to TRBD1 (5 bases). Trimming took 1 base from V and 0 from J, leaving 11 bases between them. This CDR3 contains 16 residues. Germline values: CDR1 SGHRS, CDR2 YFSETQ. CDR3 bases: TGCGCCAGCAGCTTGCGTGGACACAGCTCCTACAATGAGCAGTTCTTC. Its translation: CASSLRGHSSYNEQFF.

The CDR3 bases are TGCGCCAGCAGCTTGGGACAGGGCCCTCCGAGAAACTACGAGCAGTACTTC. Its protein product is CASSLGQGPPRNYEQYF. This chain uses TRBV5-1 with TRBJ2-7; 7 bases fit TRBD1. V lost 0 bases to trimming and J lost 3 bases; unmatched junction nucleotides: 12. The germline V gene has CDR1 SGHRS and CDR2 YFSETQ. This CDR3 has 17 residues.

V is TRBV7-7 and J is TRBJ2-2, with TRBD2 matching over 7 bases. This CDR3 has 14 amino acids. Trimming cost V 2 bases and J 6 bases; bases outside gene matches: 3. Germline V lookup: CDR1 SSHAT, CDR2 FNYEAQ (reference sequence). The CDR3 loop is CASSLREGSGELFF. The CDR3 DNA reads as TGTGCCAGCAGCTTAAGGGAGGGATCCGGGGAGCTGTTTTTT.

The chain employs TRBV18 and TRBJ2-5, with TRBD2 identical over 11 bases. The end of the DNA is better explained by TRBJ2-7, so the J call may be wrong. The germline V gene has CDR1 KGHSH and CDR2 LQKENI. This CDR3 is 16 amino acids long. CDR3 region: CASSPAGLADSYEQYF. The DNA for the CDR3 is TGTGCCAGCTCACCCGCGGGACTAGCGGATTCCTACGAGCAGTACTTC.

The V gene is TRBV6-1, the J gene TRBJ2-7; TRBD2 matches at 13 bases. The trim removed 5 bases at V and 4 bases at J, leaving 5 bases unmatched. The CDR3 spans 15 residues. The germline gives CDR1 MNHNS, CDR2 SASEGT. This CDR3 is CASSSRTSGSYEQYF. The CDR3 nucleotides are TGTGCCAGCAGTAGCCGGACTAGCGGGAGTTACGAGCAGTACTTC.

This rearrangement joins TRBV6-4 to TRBJ2-1, with TRBD2 matching over 11 bases. Germline loops: CDR1 MRHNA, CDR2 SNTAGT. V lost 0 bases and J lost 9; bases outside the gene matches: 4. There are 15 residues in the CDR3. CDR3 in DNA: TGTGCCAGCAGTGACTCCACTAGCGGGAGAGGTGAGCAGTTCTTC. Translation: CASSDSTSGRGEQFF.

CDR3 region: CASSKLAGGYNEQFF. CDR3 nucleotide sequence: TGTGCCAGCAGCAAACTAGCGGGGGGATACAATGAGCAGTTCTTC. The genes are TRBV6-1 and TRBJ2-1; 12 bases are a match to TRBD2. CDR1 is MNHNS, CDR2 SASEGT, per germline. The CDR3 has 15 amino acids. Trimming at V came to 6 bases and at J to 4 bases, leaving 4 bases not matched to a gene.

The chain carries TRBV4-1 and TRBJ2-1; D is uncertain. Germline CDR1 and CDR2: MGHRA and YSYEKL. The CDR3 consists of 15 residues. The ends were cut back, 0 bases at V and 7 bases at J, with 13 bases in the middle. Here the CDR3 DNA reads TGCGCCAGCAGCCAAGATGGGTTCGGAGAGAATGAGCAGTTCTTC. This encodes CASSQDGFGENEQFF.

Only one count was recorded for this clone. The rearrangement links TRBV6-1 to TRBJ1-5; no firm D call. The CDR3 is made up of 13 amino acids. V was pared by 0 bases and J by 5 bases, with 5 bases between. In germline, CDR1 is MNHNS, CDR2 SASEGT. The CDR3 DNA follows: TGTGCCAGCAGTGAAGCGAGATATCAGCCCCAGCATTTT. Protein sequence: CASSEARYQPQHF.

This sequence joins TRBV19 and TRBJ1-1; 8 nucleotides line up with TRBD1. V lost 6 bases and J lost 10; bases outside the gene matches: 10. The CDR3 runs 13 residues. CDR1 LNHDA and CDR2 SQIVND come from the germline V gene (reference sequence). Written as DNA, the CDR3 is TGTGCCAGTAGGGGAGACAGGGGCGGAGGAGCTTTCTTT. This encodes CASRGDRGGGAFF.

This clone was seen only once. This sequence joins TRBV5-1 and TRBJ1-1; D not certain. Germline V gene lookup returns CDR1 SGHRS and CDR2 YFSETQ. The ends were cut back, 0 bases at V and 1 base at J, with 7 bases in the middle. This CDR3 comprises 14 residues. The CDR3 DNA sequence: TGCGCCAGCAGCTTGGCCACACAGAACACTGAAGCTTTCTTT. It translates to CASSLATQNTEAFF.

The rearrangement uses TRBV6-5 and TRBJ1-1; TRBD1 matches 7 bases. This CDR3 contains 14 residues. V lost 7 bases, J lost 2 bases, and 7 bases stayed unmatched. CDR1 and CDR2 (germline): MNHEY, SVGAGI. In DNA form, the CDR3 reads TGTGCCAGCACACTAAGGACAGGAAACACTGAAGCTTTCTTT. The encoded protein is CASTLRTGNTEAFF.

The V gene is TRBV7-9, the J gene TRBJ2-3; D perhaps matches TRBD1 (5 bases). The CDR3 runs 15 residues. Trimming removed 2 bases at V and 2 bases at J, with 11 bases between. CDR1 SEHNR and CDR2 FQNEAQ come from the germline V gene (reference sequence). CDR3 in amino acids: CASSLQGAFTDTQYF. The CDR3, as DNA: TGTGCCAGCAGCTTACAGGGCGCCTTCACAGATACGCAGTATTTT.

Only one count was recorded for this clone. V usage is TRBV19 and J usage is TRBJ1-5, with D perhaps TRBD1 (5 bases). Trimming removed 6 bases from V and 0 bases from J, with 12 bases in between. Germline V CDR1 and CDR2: LNHDA, SQIVND (reference sequence). This CDR3 spans 15 amino acids. The CDR3 nucleotides are TGTGCCAGTAGCTTAGGGGCGTATAGCAATCAGCCCCAGCATTTT. It translates to CASSLGAYSNQPQHF. Full variable domain (remainder filled in from reference TRBV19 and TRBJ1-5): DGGITQSPKYLFRKEGQNVTLSCEQNLNHDAMYWYRQDPGQGLRLIYYSQIVNDFQKGDIAEGYSVSREKKESFPLTVTSAQKNPTAFYLCASSLGAYSNQPQHFGDGTRLSIL.